These T cell receptor beta chains were read from a single sample in a study of regulatory T cells in long-lasting Graves disease. TCRdb ran MiXCR on the multiplex PCR reads and lists one entry per CDR3 protein. This table holds a few hundred thousand distinct CDR3 sequences, about a quarter found once. The sample here was peripheral blood mononuclear cells (PBMCs), taken when the disease was refractory, from a patient treated with antithyroid drugs. The receptors come from a female donor with Graves disease. Both conserved end residues are part of each CDR3. The order of the fields is clone size, J gene, D gene, V gene, CDR3 protein, CDR3 DNA. D genes are given only for firm matches. Clone size is not always given. Where it is, it says once, few, many or a class for expanded clones.

clone size: NA; J gene: TRBJ2-2; D gene: NA; V gene: TRBV27; CDR3 protein: CASSLRSASGELFF; CDR3 DNA: TGTGCCAGCAGTCTCCGGTCTGCCTCCGGGGAGCTGTTTTTT
clone size: few; J gene: TRBJ2-5; D gene: TRBD1; V gene: TRBV18; CDR3 protein: CASSPLAGGFETQYF; CDR3 DNA: TGTGCCAGCTCACCATTGGCAGGGGGCTTTGAGACCCAGTACTTC
clone size: many; J gene: TRBJ1-5; D gene: NA; V gene: TRBV28; CDR3 protein: CASSLGATQPQHF; CDR3 DNA: TGTGCCAGCAGTTTGGGGGCTACCCAGCCCCAGCATTTT
clone size: many; J gene: TRBJ2-4; D gene: NA; V gene: TRBV6-9; CDR3 protein: CASSYGQGAKNIQYF; CDR3 DNA: TGTGCCAGCAGTTACGGGCAGGGAGCCAAAAACATTCAGTACTTC
clone size: many; J gene: TRBJ2-7; D gene: NA; V gene: TRBV11-1; CDR3 protein: CASSLARAGPYEQYF; CDR3 DNA: TGTGCCAGCAGCTTAGCCAGGGCAGGACCCTACGAGCAGTACTTC
clone size: few; J gene: TRBJ1-1; D gene: NA; V gene: TRBV14; CDR3 protein: CASSRITGLHTEAFF; CDR3 DNA: TGTGCCAGCAGCCGGATCACAGGGCTCCACACTGAAGCTTTCTTT
clone size: NA; J gene: TRBJ2-4; D gene: TRBD2; V gene: TRBV11-1; CDR3 protein: CASSLGTSGSANIQYF; CDR3 DNA: TGTGCCAGCAGCCTAGGGACTAGCGGAAGTGCTAACATTCAGTACTTC
clone size: few; J gene: TRBJ2-7; D gene: NA; V gene: TRBV2; CDR3 protein: CASTSGGHSYEQYF; CDR3 DNA: TGTGCCAGCACCTCTGGAGGGCACTCCTACGAGCAGTACTTC
clone size: NA; J gene: TRBJ2-5; D gene: TRBD1; V gene: TRBV5-4; CDR3 protein: CASSTRGQQETQYF; CDR3 DNA: TGTGCCAGCAGCACGAGGGGACAGCAAGAGACCCAGTACTTC
clone size: few; J gene: TRBJ1-2; D gene: TRBD1; V gene: TRBV7-2; CDR3 protein: CASTRDRGHGYTF; CDR3 DNA: TGTGCCAGCACCCGGGACAGGGGACACGGCTACACCTTC
clone size: once; J gene: TRBJ2-1; D gene: TRBD2; V gene: TRBV6-1; CDR3 protein: CASRTYGSGRIDEQFF; CDR3 DNA: TGTGCCAGCAGGACCTACGGGAGCGGGAGGATCGATGAGCAGTTCTTC
clone size: NA; J gene: TRBJ2-3; D gene: TRBD2; V gene: TRBV15; CDR3 protein: CATSRSGRGTDTQYF; CDR3 DNA: TGTGCCACCAGCAGGAGCGGGAGAGGCACAGATACGCAGTATTTT
clone size: NA; J gene: TRBJ2-7; D gene: NA; V gene: TRBV5-1; CDR3 protein: CASSLGRPGNFGYEQYF; CDR3 DNA: TGCGCCAGCAGCTTGGGGCGGCCGGGTAACTTTGGATACGAGCAGTACTTC
clone size: many; J gene: TRBJ2-7; D gene: NA; V gene: TRBV5-5; CDR3 protein: CASSLGQLVGYEQYF; CDR3 DNA: TGTGCCAGCAGCTTGGGACAGCTGGTGGGCTACGAGCAGTACTTC
clone size: few; J gene: TRBJ2-6; D gene: NA; V gene: TRBV20-1; CDR3 protein: CSARDFRVLWANVLTF; CDR3 DNA: TGCAGTGCTAGAGACTTCAGGGTTCTCTGGGCCAACGTCCTGACTTTC
clone size: NA; J gene: TRBJ1-5; D gene: NA; V gene: TRBV30; CDR3 protein: CAWSGWADNQPQHF; CDR3 DNA: TGTGCCTGGAGTGGTTGGGCAGACAATCAGCCCCAGCATTTT
clone size: NA; J gene: TRBJ2-7; D gene: NA; V gene: TRBV5-6; CDR3 protein: CASSAILAYEQYF; CDR3 DNA: TGTGCCAGCAGCGCTATCCTAGCCTACGAGCAGTACTTC
clone size: many; J gene: TRBJ2-5; D gene: NA; V gene: TRBV2; CDR3 protein: CASSEYGAYETQYF; CDR3 DNA: TGTGCCAGCAGTGAATACGGGGCGTATGAGACCCAGTACTTC
clone size: NA; J gene: TRBJ2-2; D gene: NA; V gene: TRBV20-1; CDR3 protein: CSAPTSLTGELFF; CDR3 DNA: TGCAGTGCGCCCACTAGTCTCACCGGGGAGCTGTTTTTT
clone size: NA; J gene: TRBJ2-2; D gene: TRBD2; V gene: TRBV12-3/TRBV12-4; CDR3 protein: CASSFLREGLGGELFF; CDR3 DNA: TGTGCCAGCAGTTTTTTGCGGGAGGGCCTGGGCGGGGAGCTGTTTTTT
clone size: NA; J gene: TRBJ1-1; D gene: TRBD1; V gene: TRBV27; CDR3 protein: CASSLWGQGYTEAFF; CDR3 DNA: TGTGCCAGCAGTTTATGGGGACAGGGGTACACTGAAGCTTTCTTT
clone size: few; J gene: TRBJ2-2; D gene: NA; V gene: TRBV19; CDR3 protein: CASSTGQVNTGELFF; CDR3 DNA: TGTGCCAGTAGTACGGGTCAGGTAAACACCGGGGAGCTGTTTTTT
clone size: NA; J gene: TRBJ2-2; D gene: TRBD2; V gene: TRBV12-3/TRBV12-4; CDR3 protein: CASSPGAGVNTGELFF; CDR3 DNA: TGTGCCAGCAGTCCGGGAGCGGGAGTGAACACCGGGGAGCTGTTTTTT
clone size: NA; J gene: TRBJ2-1; D gene: TRBD2; V gene: TRBV28; CDR3 protein: CASSAGTSGRNNEQFF; CDR3 DNA: TGTGCCAGCAGTGCAGGGACTAGCGGGAGAAACAATGAGCAGTTCTTC
clone size: many; J gene: TRBJ1-2; D gene: NA; V gene: TRBV12-3/TRBV12-4; CDR3 protein: CASSLVSPNYGYTF; CDR3 DNA: TGTGCCAGCAGTTTAGTTAGTCCAAACTATGGCTACACCTTC
clone size: once; J gene: TRBJ2-2; D gene: NA; V gene: TRBV28; CDR3 protein: CASSLFLGNSTTGELFF; CDR3 DNA: TGTGCCAGCAGTTTATTTTTAGGAAATTCGACCACCGGGGAGCTGTTTTTT
clone size: NA; J gene: TRBJ1-4; D gene: NA; V gene: TRBV4-3; CDR3 protein: CASSQERGNEKLFF; CDR3 DNA: TGCGCCAGCAGCCAAGAACGGGGGAATGAAAAACTGTTTTTT
clone size: few; J gene: TRBJ1-1; D gene: NA; V gene: TRBV28; CDR3 protein: CASSLPGAQAFF; CDR3 DNA: TGTGCCAGCAGTTTACCGGGGGCCCAAGCTTTCTTT
clone size: many; J gene: TRBJ2-7; D gene: NA; V gene: TRBV6-2/TRBV6-3; CDR3 protein: CASSYSSGVSEQYF; CDR3 DNA: TGTGCCAGCAGTTACTCATCTGGGGTTTCCGAGCAGTACTTC
clone size: few; J gene: TRBJ2-5; D gene: NA; V gene: TRBV7-9; CDR3 protein: CASSSALPKETQYF; CDR3 DNA: TGTGCCAGCAGCTCCGCTTTGCCGAAAGAGACCCAGTACTTC
clone size: NA; J gene: TRBJ1-2; D gene: NA; V gene: TRBV29-1; CDR3 protein: CSVPRAQGTSGYTF; CDR3 DNA: TGCAGCGTCCCCCGGGCTCAGGGGACGTCTGGCTACACCTTC
clone size: NA; J gene: TRBJ2-5; D gene: TRBD2; V gene: TRBV12-3/TRBV12-4; CDR3 protein: CASSPFGLAGGQSQETQYF; CDR3 DNA: TGTGCCAGCAGCCCTTTCGGACTAGCGGGAGGTCAAAGCCAAGAGACCCAGTACTTC
clone size: NA; J gene: TRBJ2-5; D gene: TRBD2; V gene: TRBV6-2/TRBV6-3; CDR3 protein: CASSRRAGGGETQYF; CDR3 DNA: TGTGCCAGCAGTCGAAGAGCGGGAGGGGGAGAGACCCAGTACTTC
clone size: many; J gene: TRBJ2-7; D gene: NA; V gene: TRBV28; CDR3 protein: CASSIGLRGEQYF; CDR3 DNA: TGTGCCAGCAGTATCGGTCTTCGTGGCGAGCAGTACTTC
clone size: NA; J gene: TRBJ2-7; D gene: NA; V gene: TRBV12-3/TRBV12-4; CDR3 protein: CASGTGGEQYF; CDR3 DNA: TGTGCCAGCGGGACCGGCGGGGAGCAGTACTTC
clone size: few; J gene: TRBJ2-2; D gene: NA; V gene: TRBV19; CDR3 protein: CASSMEQGIGELFF; CDR3 DNA: TGTGCCAGTAGTATGGAGCAGGGGATCGGGGAGCTGTTTTTT
clone size: NA; J gene: TRBJ1-4; D gene: NA; V gene: TRBV3-1; CDR3 protein: CANSQFTGQVQNKLFF; CDR3 DNA: TGTGCCAACAGCCAATTTACAGGCCAAGTGCAGAATAAACTGTTTTTT